This T cell receptor beta chain was recovered during a study of T cells in Graves' hyperthyroidism and ophthalmopathy. Amplified regions were TCR beta CDR3 sequences from RNA transcripts. When the TCR CDR3 underwent first-round RT-PCR, the HTBI primer set was used. TCRdb reprocessed the multiplex PCR reads via MiXCR and lists one record per CDR3 protein. The repertoire holds 750,000 to 950,000 distinct CDR3 sequences, with more than 30% as singletons. On this clonotype: An end of the junction does not agree with germline; a read error may underlie this.

The germline V gene encodes CDR1 SGHTA and CDR2 FQGTGA. This CDR3 comprises 16 residues. The clonotype was recovered from a man between 18 and 35 years old with Graves' hyperthyroidism. The rearrangement links TRBV7-3 to TRBJ1-4; D remains unclear. Source material: blood. The CDR3 DNA reads TGCGCCAGCAGCCAAGGACCTGAGGCAACTAATGAAAAACTGTTTTTT. Protein product: CASSQGPEATNEKLFF.